This TCR beta chain appears in the sequencing data of a study of cytomegalovirus exposure and HLA in healthy donors. Study-wide results and caveats: Most TCR beta V segments were productive about 90% or about 30% of the time in an earlier analysis.

The PCR employed 60 Vbeta primers together with 13 Jbeta primers. Only in-frame clones appear in the TCRdb table, and some are missing; sequencing was by immunoSEQ multiplex PCR. Of some 45,000 clones listed, around 74% are singletons. Trimming took 2 bases from V and 4 from J; bases not matched to a gene: 3. This CDR3 has 15 residues. Germline assignment: CDR1 MNHNY and CDR2 SVGAGI (reference sequence). Though nominally healthy at sampling, donors likely had unrecorded immune exposures. Comments on this clone: Its antigen is not known.

This rearrangement joins TRBV6-6 to TRBJ2-2, with TRBD1 matching over 8 bases. The receptor comes from a man aged 25-45 years in good health and CMV-seronegative. Material: PBMCs. The CDR3 region has the DNA TGTGCCAGCAGTTACCAGGGGGCGACCACCGGGGAGCTGTTTTTT. It yields the protein CASSYQGATTGELFF.